These 13 T cell receptor beta chains were sequenced from one sample in a study of identical twins. TCRdb redid the calling of the 5' RACE reads with MiXCR, one entry per CDR3 protein. Of more than 600,000 distinct CDR3 sequences listed, about 20% are singletons. The same sample was also studied in work on T cells expressing NK-cell markers.

The sample consisted of PBMCs. The receptor source for this set is a woman between 18 and 29 years old in good health.

This clonotype was recorded many times. The chain couples TRBV29-1 to TRBJ2-4; 11 bases line up with TRBD2. The V and J ends lost 2 bases and 2 bases, in that order; junction bases with no gene match: 2. In germline, CDR1 is SQVTM, CDR2 ANQGSEA. The CDR3 totals 15 residues. The DNA of the CDR3 is TGCAGCGTTGAAACTAGCGGGAGAACCAAAAACATTCAGTACTTC. Protein: CSVETSGRTKNIQYF.

This clonotype was seen only a few times. The chain links TRBV12-3 or TRBV12-4 to TRBJ2-5; TRBD2 aligns across 11 bases. The length of the CDR3 is 16 residues. J gave up 5 bases and V 4 bases, and 9 bases lay outside the gene matches. The CDR3 DNA sequence: TGTGCCAGCAGTTCCCCTAGCGGGAGGTTAGTGGAGACCCAGTACTTC. The encoded protein is CASSSPSGRLVETQYF.

The chain joins TRBV12-3 or TRBV12-4 to TRBJ2-6, with TRBD1 identical over 12 bases. This CDR3 comprises 18 residues. V gave up 3 bases and J gave up 4 bases; unmatched junction bases: 7. CDR3 region: CASSFGTGGLLGANVLTF. Here the CDR3 DNA reads TGTGCCAGCAGTTTCGGGACAGGGGGCCTTTTGGGGGCCAACGTCCTGACTTTC.

The chain employs TRBV4-3 and TRBJ2-5; 14 bases are shared with TRBD2. This CDR3 has 18 residues. CDR1 is LGHNA, CDR2 YSLEER, per germline. With 0 bases clipped from V and 5 bases from J, the junction kept 8 bases outside the gene matches. As DNA, the CDR3 is TGCGCCAGCAGCCAAGATTTGGGACTAGCGGGAGCTGGGGAGACCCAGTACTTC. This codes for CASSQDLGLAGAGETQYF.

The DNA for the CDR3 is TGTGCCAGCAGACGGGACTCCCCCGTATACAATGAGCAGTTCTTC. Translating it yields CASRRDSPVYNEQFF. The V gene is TRBV12-3 or TRBV12-4, the J gene TRBJ2-1; D may be TRBD2 (6 bases). V lost 6 bases and J 4 bases, leaving 16 bases between the germline ends. The CDR3 covers 15 residues.

The chain has TRBV6-1 and TRBJ2-2; unclear D gene. V was pared by 7 bases and J by 0 bases, with 15 bases between. The CDR3 is made up of 16 amino acids. CDR1 and CDR2 (germline): MNHNS, SASEGT. For the CDR3, the DNA is TGTGCCAGCACCGCTATTAGGTCTGCGAACACCGGGGAGCTGTTTTTT. This codes for CASTAIRSANTGELFF.

The J gene is TRBJ2-1, the V gene TRBV20-1; tentatively, D is TRBD1 (6 bases). The germline CDR1 and CDR2 sequences are DFQATT and SNEGSKA (reference sequence). V gave up 3 bases and J gave up 0 bases, with 12 bases separating them. This CDR3 has 15 residues. For the CDR3, the DNA is TGCAGTGCTAGTGGGGGCCCGAGCTCCTACAATGAGCAGTTCTTC. Amino acids: CSASGGPSSYNEQFF.

This clonotype was recorded many times. One end of the junction varies from germline; a read error may be responsible. This rearrangement joins TRBV7-9 to TRBJ1-1; possibly TRBD1 for D (5 bases). The length of the CDR3 is 11 residues. Germline V gene data show CDR1 as SEHNR and CDR2 as FQNEAQ (reference sequence). The CDR3 bases are TGTGCCAGCAGTTTAGAGGGGGAAGCTTTCTTT. This encodes CASSLEGEAFF.

This clonotype has more than one count but fewer than ten. The V gene is TRBV5-1, the J gene TRBJ2-7; TRBD2 matches at 13 bases. Trimming at V came to 4 bases and at J to 5 bases, leaving 15 bases not matched to a gene. The germline V gene encodes CDR1 SGHRS and CDR2 YFSETQ. The CDR3 consists of 18 residues. The CDR3 DNA reads TGCGCCAGCAGCCCCGGGTGGGGACTAGCGGGATTCGACCACGAGCAGTACTTC. Protein sequence: CASSPGWGLAGFDHEQYF.

There are a few counts of this clonotype. The rearrangement uses TRBV7-7 and TRBJ2-7; the match to TRBD2 covers 7 bases. The CDR3 is 15 residues long. J was trimmed by 5 bases and V by 3 bases; bases with no gene match: 10. Germline V gives CDR1 SSHAT, CDR2 FNYEAQ (reference sequence). The CDR3 is CASSFSAGVLDEQYF. CDR3 DNA: TGTGCCAGCAGCTTCTCGGCGGGAGTATTAGACGAGCAGTACTTC.

This rearrangement joins TRBV9 to TRBJ2-3; a possible D gene is TRBD2 (5 bases). Germline CDR1 is SGDLS and CDR2 is YYNGEE. V dropped 4 bases and J dropped 6 bases, with 12 bases sitting between them. The CDR3 is 13 residues long. CDR3 coding DNA: TGTGCCAGCAGCCCAACACCGGGGGATACGCAGTATTTT. This codes for CASSPTPGDTQYF.

In this sample, this clonotype turned up a few times. CDR3 region: CASSVEAGQDYGYTF. In DNA form, the CDR3 reads TGTGCCAGCAGCGTAGAGGCGGGGCAGGACTATGGCTACACCTTC. V gene TRBV9 combines with J gene TRBJ1-2, with D possibly TRBD1 on 5 matching bases. The CDR3 spans 15 residues. CDR1 is SGDLS, CDR2 YYNGEE, per germline. Trimming took 0 bases from V and 3 from J, leaving 12 bases between them.

The chain links TRBV7-9 to TRBJ2-1; D gene uncertain. V was cut by 11 bases and J by 8 bases, with 10 bases left in between. Germline CDR1 SEHNR, CDR2 FQNEAQ (reference sequence). The CDR3 contains 10 residues. The CDR3 here is CAFSEHEQFF. The CDR3, as DNA: TGTGCCTTTTCGGAGCATGAGCAGTTCTTC.